The T cell receptor (beta chain) under discussion was sequenced for a study of immune characterization of retroperitoneal liposarcoma. The CDR3 totals 15 residues. Germline CDR1 and CDR2: MNHNS and SASEGT. Trimming removed 1 base at V and 6 bases at J, with 10 bases between. This clonotype occurred a few times. TCRdb called the PCR reads again in MiXCR, with one record for every CDR3 protein. The data show fewer than 3,000 distinct CDR3 sequences, around 45% seen once. The chain joins TRBV6-1 to TRBJ1-6; D call uncertain. Sequenced material: tumor tissue. This receptor was identified in a male donor with retroperitoneal liposarcoma. In DNA form, the CDR3 reads TGTGCCAGCAGTGAAGGGAGGGTTGGTAATTCACCCCTCCACTTT. Protein: CASSEGRVGNSPLHF.